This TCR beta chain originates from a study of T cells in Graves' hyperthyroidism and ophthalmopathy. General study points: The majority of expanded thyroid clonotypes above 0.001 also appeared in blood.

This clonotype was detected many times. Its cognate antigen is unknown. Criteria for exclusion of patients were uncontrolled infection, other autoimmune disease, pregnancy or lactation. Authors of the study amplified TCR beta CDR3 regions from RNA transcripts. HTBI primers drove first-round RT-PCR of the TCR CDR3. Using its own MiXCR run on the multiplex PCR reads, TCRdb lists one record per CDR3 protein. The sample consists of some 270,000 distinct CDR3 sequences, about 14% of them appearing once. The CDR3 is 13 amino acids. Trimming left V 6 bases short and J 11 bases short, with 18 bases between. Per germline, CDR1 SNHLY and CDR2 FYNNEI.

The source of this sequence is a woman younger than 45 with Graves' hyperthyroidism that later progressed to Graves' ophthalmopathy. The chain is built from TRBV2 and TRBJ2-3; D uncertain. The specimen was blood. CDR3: CASRNIVAPMQYF. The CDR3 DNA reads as TGTGCCAGCAGAAATATAGTGGCCCCGATGCAGTATTTT.